These 12 T cell receptor beta chains share one sample of origin, sequenced in a study of T cell changes during pregnancy in multiple sclerosis. The table came from immunoSEQ multiplex PCR; TCRdb's copy has only in-frame clones and leaves some out. The table has roughly 28,000 clones, roughly 89% seen once. Sample: CD4+ T cells from peripheral blood mononuclear cells, taken in the first trimester of pregnancy. The receptor source for this set is a female donor in good health, enrolled as a control in a pregnancy study.

The rearrangement links TRBV27 to TRBJ2-5; D may be TRBD1 (7 bases). Germline V gives CDR1 MNHEY, CDR2 SMNVEV (reference sequence). This CDR3 contains 14 residues. With 4 bases removed from V and 3 bases from J, the gap between germline ends came to 12 bases. The CDR3 is CASSWQGGKETQYF. In DNA, the CDR3 is TGTGCCAGCAGTTGGCAGGGGGGAAAAGAGACCCAGTACTTC.

CDR3 protein: CASSWGRTTTNYGYTF. The CDR3 DNA follows: TGTGCCAGCAGTTGGGGGAGGACTACCACCAACTATGGCTACACCTTC. This chain links TRBV6-5 with TRBJ1-2; TRBD1 might be the D (5 bases). Germline V gene data show CDR1 as MNHEY and CDR2 as SVGAGI. CDR3 length: 16 amino acids. The V end was cut by 4 bases, the J end by 2 bases, with 17 bases between.

The V call is TRBV5-1, the J call TRBJ2-7, with D maybe TRBD1 (6 bases). This CDR3 has 14 amino acids. Trimming took off 4 bases at V and 1 base at J, with 12 bases between the two ends. The germline V gene has CDR1 SGHRS and CDR2 YFSETQ. Written as DNA, the CDR3 is TGCGCCAGCAGCCCAGACCAGGGGTCCTACGAGCAGTACTTC. Amino acids: CASSPDQGSYEQYF.

The table lists this clone with a count of one. The rearrangement uses TRBV7-8 and TRBJ2-3, with a tentative D call TRBD2 (5 bases). V lost 10 bases, J lost 4 bases, and 15 bases lay in between. CDR3 length: 13 amino acids. CDR1 SGHVS and CDR2 FQNEAQ come from the germline V gene. The CDR3 reads CATRILRADTQYF. Written as DNA, the CDR3 is TGTGCCACCAGGATTTTGCGGGCAGATACGCAGTATTTT.

V usage is TRBV4-1 and J usage is TRBJ2-1, with D uncertain. Germline V lookup: CDR1 MGHRA, CDR2 YSYEKL. The CDR3 is 15 amino acids. Between the trimmed V and J ends, which lost 1 base and 4 bases, there was a span of 11 bases. The CDR3 bases are TGCGCCAGCAGCCAAGCTCCGGGTGGGTACAATGAGCAGTTCTTC. It is translated as CASSQAPGGYNEQFF.

The sample holds one count of this clone. The final CDR3 position lacks the conserved phenylalanine or tryptophan, pointing to a likely read error. Because the CDR3's place on the DNA is in doubt, the DNA is left out and the CDR3 is given as listed by TCRdb. The rearrangement uses TRBV6-1 and TRBJ1-2. Ends included, the CDR3 has 11 residues. Germline V gene lookup returns CDR1 MNHNS and CDR2 SASEGT. The CDR3 sequence is CASSGGRGRIT.

The genes are TRBV4-3 and TRBJ1-3; perhaps TRBD1 as D (5 bases). The V gene lost 0 bases and the J gene lost 2 bases, with 11 bases spanning the gap. The CDR3 has 16 residues. Germline V gene data show CDR1 as LGHNA and CDR2 as YSLEER. In DNA, the CDR3 is TGCGCCAGCAGCCAAGATCTCCGGGGGGCTGGAAACACCATATATTTT. Translation: CASSQDLRGAGNTIYF.

This clone was picked up one time. The CDR3 region is CASSLVNEQYF. Here the CDR3 DNA reads TGTGCCAGCAGCTTAGTCAACGAGCAGTACTTC. The chain carries TRBV7-8 and TRBJ2-7, with D uncertain. Deletions cut 1 base from V and 5 bases from J, with 3 bases between. Germline CDR1 is SGHVS and CDR2 is FQNEAQ. The CDR3 runs to 11 residues.

V and J are TRBV5-1 and TRBJ2-7; 7 bases map to TRBD1. Looked up from germline, CDR1 is SGHRS and CDR2 is YFSETQ. V dropped 6 bases and J dropped 4; count of bases not matched to a gene: 10. This CDR3 has 14 amino acids. CDR3 region: CASTPEGQLYEQYF. The CDR3 DNA follows: TGCGCCAGCACCCCCGAGGGACAGCTATACGAGCAGTACTTC.

The rearrangement uses TRBV5-1 and TRBJ2-7, with 9 bases identical to TRBD1. The germline V gene has CDR1 SGHRS and CDR2 YFSETQ. The CDR3 is made up of 13 amino acids. V was pared by 7 bases and J by 6 bases, with 8 bases of the junction left unmatched. The CDR3 bases are TGCGCCAGCCGGACAGGGGAGTCCGGCGAGCAGTACTTC. It is translated as CASRTGESGEQYF.

This chain uses TRBV5-1 with TRBJ1-6; 7 positions agree with TRBD1. CDR1 and CDR2 from the germline V gene are SGHRS and YFSETQ. The CDR3 sequence is 15 residues long. The V gene end was trimmed by 2 bases and the J gene end by 10 bases; junction bases not matched to a gene: 9. CDR3 sequence (DNA): TGCGCCAGCAGCTTCGAAGGGGGCGAGAGATCACCCCTCCACTTT. Its translation: CASSFEGGERSPLHF.

The V gene is TRBV5-5, the J gene TRBJ2-7, with 7 bases that match TRBD1. The CDR3 runs 14 residues. From germline, CDR1 is SGHKS and CDR2 YYEKEE (reference sequence). After removal of 5 bases from V and 1 base from J, the junction contained 6 bases not matched to a gene. For the CDR3, the DNA is TGTGCCAGCAGATCCCGACAGGGATCCTACGAGCAGTACTTC. Translating gives CASRSRQGSYEQYF.